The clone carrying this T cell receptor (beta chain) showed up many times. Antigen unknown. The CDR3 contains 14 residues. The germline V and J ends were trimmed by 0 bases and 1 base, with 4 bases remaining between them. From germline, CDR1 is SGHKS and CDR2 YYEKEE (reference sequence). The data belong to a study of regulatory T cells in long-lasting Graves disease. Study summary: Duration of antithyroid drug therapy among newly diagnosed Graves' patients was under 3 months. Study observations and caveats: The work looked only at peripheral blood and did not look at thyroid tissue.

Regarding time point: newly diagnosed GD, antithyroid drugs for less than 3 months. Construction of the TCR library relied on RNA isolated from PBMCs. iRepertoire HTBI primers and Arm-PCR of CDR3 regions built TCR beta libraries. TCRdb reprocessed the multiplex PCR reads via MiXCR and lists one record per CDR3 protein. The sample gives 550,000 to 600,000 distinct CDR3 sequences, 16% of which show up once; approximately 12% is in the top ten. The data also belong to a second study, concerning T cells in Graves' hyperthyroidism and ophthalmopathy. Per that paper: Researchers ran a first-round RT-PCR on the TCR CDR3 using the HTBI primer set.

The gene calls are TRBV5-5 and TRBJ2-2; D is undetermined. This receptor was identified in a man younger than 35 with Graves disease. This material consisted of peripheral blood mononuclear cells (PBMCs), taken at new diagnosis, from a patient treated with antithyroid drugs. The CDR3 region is CASSLERNTGELFF. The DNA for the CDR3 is TGTGCCAGCAGCTTGGAGCGGAACACCGGGGAGCTGTTTTTT.